The 14 T cell receptor beta chains in this list originate from one sample, sequenced in a study of blood T cell repertoires in COVID-19. Sequencing used immunoSEQ multiplex PCR; TCRdb keeps in-frame clones, though not all of them. The top ten hold approximately 3.5% of the sample, which has tens of thousands of clones, about 87% seen once. The sequenced sample consisted of peripheral blood. These receptors were obtained from a human donor in a cohort sampled during active COVID-19.

The V and J genes are TRBV19 and TRBJ2-7; 7 bases are shared with TRBD1. The CDR3 spans 14 residues. The junction had 11 bases not matched to a gene; V was cut back by 10 bases and J by 2 bases. The germline V gene encodes CDR1 LNHDA and CDR2 SQIVND (reference sequence). This chain's CDR3 is CATKGGSGAYEQYF. CDR3 DNA sequence: TGTGCCACAAAAGGGGGCTCTGGGGCCTACGAGCAGTACTTC.

As DNA, the CDR3 is TGTGCCAGCAGTTCCCCCAGGGGGCCGGGAGAGCAGTACTTC. Its protein product is CASSSPRGPGEQYF. The V gene is TRBV6-2 or TRBV6-3, the J gene TRBJ2-7, with 8 bases lining up with TRBD1. CDR3 length equals 14 residues. The trim removed 4 bases at V and 7 bases at J, leaving 9 bases unmatched. Germline V gives CDR1 MNHEY, CDR2 SVGEGT.

The genes are TRBV7-9 and TRBJ1-4; D may be TRBD1 (6 bases). CDR3 length: 14 amino acids. V shed 8 bases and J shed 4 bases, with 14 bases lying between them. Per the germline V gene, CDR1 is SEHNR and CDR2 is FQNEAQ (reference sequence). The CDR3 bases are TGTGCCAGCGGCGGCGGGGGCGGTAATGAAAAACTGTTTTTT. This encodes CASGGGGGNEKLFF.

Of note for this clone: Other DNA sequences within the sample encode an identical CDR3. The chain joins TRBV3-1 (or the pseudogene TRBV3-2) to TRBJ2-1; D may be TRBD2 (6 bases). V lost 4 bases and J lost 1, with 11 bases in between. This CDR3 contains 15 residues. Germline V gives CDR1 LGHDT, CDR2 YNNKEL (reference sequence). CDR3 sequence: CASSPTRGSYNEQFF. CDR3 DNA sequence: TGTGCCAGCAGCCCTACACGGGGGTCCTACAATGAGCAGTTCTTC.

A remark on this clone: An end of the junction does not agree with germline; a read error may underlie this. The chain carries TRBV7-2 and TRBJ1-2, with 7 bases that match TRBD1. Germline lookup yields CDR1 SGHTA and CDR2 FQGNSA. This CDR3 spans 11 amino acids. The CDR3 DNA sequence: TGTGCCAGCAGCCAGGACAGGTGGCACGTCTTC. Translating it yields CASSQDRWHVF.

The chain uses TRBV4-1 and TRBJ1-4, with D uncertain. CDR1 is MGHRA, CDR2 YSYEKL, per germline. The V and J ends lost 2 bases and 0 bases respectively, with 16 bases between them. The CDR3 is made up of 18 amino acids. This CDR3 reads CASSQLSLGLATNEKLFF. CDR3 in DNA: TGCGCCAGCAGCCAACTCAGTTTGGGCCTCGCAACTAATGAAAAACTGTTTTTT.

The CDR3 here is CASSFSGRVDYGYTF. CDR3 DNA sequence: TGTGCCAGCAGCTTTTCTGGGCGGGTAGACTATGGCTACACCTTC. The rearrangement joins TRBV11-2 to TRBJ1-2; D is ambiguous. V shed 3 bases and J shed 3 bases, with 14 bases lying between them. This CDR3 has 15 amino acids. The germline V gene encodes CDR1 SGHAT and CDR2 FQNNGV.

This chain connects TRBV29-1 to TRBJ2-1, with TRBD1 identical over 9 bases. Germline CDR1 and CDR2: SQVTM and ANQGSEA. The V and J ends lost 2 bases and 6 bases, in that order; junction bases with no gene match: 2. CDR3 size: 13 residues. The DNA of the CDR3 is TGCAGCGTTGAAATGGGACAGGGCAATGAGCAGTTCTTC. Residues: CSVEMGQGNEQFF.

The chain couples TRBV5-4 to TRBJ2-3, with 13 bases identical to TRBD2. Trimming at V came to 4 bases and at J to 8 bases, leaving 7 bases not matched to a gene. From germline, CDR1 is SGHNT and CDR2 YYREEE (reference sequence). The CDR3 has 15 residues. CDR3 sequence reads: CASSPGTSGAGTQYF. In DNA, the CDR3 is TGTGCCAGCAGCCCCGGGACTAGCGGGGCGGGTACGCAGTATTTT.

The rearrangement uses TRBV5-1 and TRBJ1-1; D remains unclear. Looked up from germline, CDR1 is SGHRS and CDR2 is YFSETQ. Trimming left V 3 bases short and J 4 bases short, with 13 bases between. This CDR3 is 14 amino acids long. As DNA, the CDR3 is TGCGCCAGCAGCTGGGGAGGAATAACCACTGAAGCTTTCTTT. It specifies CASSWGGITTEAFF.

This clone was counted between two and nine times. The rearrangement joins TRBV10-1 to TRBJ2-1; 10 positions match TRBD2. From germline, CDR1 is WNHNN and CDR2 SYGVQD (reference sequence). The CDR3 totals 15 residues. V lost 5 bases and J lost 2; bases outside the gene matches: 3. The CDR3 loop reads CASSPGTSAYNEQFF. In DNA, the CDR3 is TGCGCCAGCAGTCCCGGGACTAGCGCCTACAATGAGCAGTTCTTC.

The chain employs TRBV11-2 and TRBJ2-1, with TRBD2 matching over 9 bases. Germline values: CDR1 SGHAT, CDR2 FQNNGV. The CDR3 contains 16 residues. Trimming at V came to 3 bases and at J to 5 bases, leaving 8 bases not matched to a gene. CDR3 nucleotide sequence: TGTGCCAGCAGCTTTTTGCGGACTAGCGTAGACAATGAGCAGTTCTTC. Protein sequence: CASSFLRTSVDNEQFF. The full variable domain, rest sourced from reference TRBV11-2 and TRBJ2-1, is EAGVAQSPRYKIIEKRQSVAFWCNPISGHATLYWYQQILGQGPKLLIQFQNNGVVDDSQLPKDRFSAERLKGVDSTLKIQPAKLEDSAVYLCASSFLRTSVDNEQFFGPGTRLTVL.

This chain connects TRBV27 to TRBJ2-1, with D possibly being TRBD2 (6 bases). The CDR3 extends over 16 amino acids. Germline V CDR1 and CDR2: MNHEY, SMNVEV (reference sequence). V was trimmed by 2 bases and J by 2 bases, leaving 13 bases between them. CDR3 loop: CASSLIGGMTYNEQFF. Written as DNA, the CDR3 is TGTGCCAGCAGTTTAATCGGGGGAATGACCTACAATGAGCAGTTCTTC.

The CDR3 is CASSQERYRGLNQPQHF. For the CDR3, the DNA is TGCGCCAGCAGCCAAGAGAGGTATAGGGGGCTTAATCAGCCCCAGCATTTT. This chain links TRBV4-1 with TRBJ1-5, with 7 bases lining up with TRBD1. V lost 0 bases to trimming and J lost 4 bases; unmatched junction nucleotides: 9. The germline V gene has CDR1 MGHRA and CDR2 YSYEKL. The CDR3 extends over 17 amino acids.